Listed below are T cell receptor beta chains from one sample, sequenced in a study of naive and memory T cell subsets. One entry per CDR3 protein, called by TCRdb with MiXCR from the UMI-ligation and nested PCR reads. The sample gives about 35,000 distinct CDR3 sequences, 10% to 15% of which show up once; roughly a fifth is in the top ten. Sample: effector memory CD4+ T cells from blood. The source of these receptors is a human donor in good health. Each CDR3 is given with its conserved first and last residue. The D gene is left open where the match is weak. The listing skips clone size in some rows; elsewhere it reads once, few, many or a size class.

J,D,size,V,CDR3,DNA
TRBJ1-5,-,-,TRBV20-1,CSARRPGLGSNQPQHF,TGCAGTGCTAGACGCCCCGGCCTTGGTAGCAATCAGCCCCAGCATTTT
TRBJ2-7,TRBD2,few,TRBV7-6,CASSVASGNYEQYF,TGTGCCAGCAGTGTGGCTAGCGGTAACTACGAGCAGTACTTC
TRBJ2-3,-,many,TRBV7-2,CASSLVGGTSTDTQYF,TGTGCCAGCAGCTTAGTTGGCGGGACTAGCACAGATACGCAGTATTTT
TRBJ2-1,-,-,TRBV29-1,CSVVGSEQFF,TGCAGCGTTGTCGGGAGCGAACAGTTCTTC
TRBJ2-1,-,once,TRBV12-3/TRBV12-4,CASSQRQFYNEQFF,TGTGCCAGCAGCCAACGTCAGTTCTACAATGAGCAGTTCTTC
TRBJ2-5,-,many,TRBV4-2,CASSQGVWETQYF,TGTGCCAGCAGCCAAGGGGTCTGGGAGACCCAGTACTTC
TRBJ2-4,-,-,TRBV6-5,CASSLHRDGIQYF,TGTGCCAGCAGTCTCCACAGGGACGGCATTCAGTACTTC
TRBJ2-7,-,few,TRBV5-1,CASSLSGLVSSYEQYF,TGCGCCAGCAGCTTGAGTGGCCTCGTGAGCTCCTACGAGCAGTACTTC
TRBJ2-2,-,few,TRBV20-1,CSAKGAAGGHDGELFF,TGCAGTGCGAAGGGGGCGGCGGGAGGTCATGACGGGGAGCTGTTTTTT
TRBJ2-1,TRBD2,few,TRBV23-1,CASSIAGGSLNNEQFF,TGCGCCAGCAGTATAGCGGGAGGGTCCCTTAACAATGAGCAGTTCTTC
TRBJ1-1,-,many,TRBV7-2,CASSSGRGGNTEAFF,TGTGCCAGCAGCTCGGGGAGGGGGGGAAACACTGAAGCTTTCTTT
TRBJ2-6,-,-,TRBV20-1,CSGTSSGANVLTF,TGCAGCGGAACGAGCTCTGGGGCCAACGTCCTGACTTTC
TRBJ2-5,TRBD1,few,TRBV18,CASSAGGSLETQYF,TGTGCCAGCTCGGCAGGGGGCAGTTTGGAGACCCAGTACTTC
TRBJ2-7,TRBD2,many,TRBV23-1,CASSQQREGLGYEQYF,TGCGCCAGCAGTCAACAGCGGGAGGGCCTCGGCTACGAGCAGTACTTC
TRBJ1-2,-,few,TRBV24-1,CATSDRANYGYTF,TGTGCCACCAGTGACAGAGCTAACTATGGCTACACCTTC
TRBJ1-4,TRBD1,many,TRBV9,CASSVGGTGDYEKLFF,TGTGCCAGCAGCGTAGGAGGGACAGGGGATTATGAAAAACTGTTTTTT
TRBJ2-3,TRBD2,once,TRBV6-2/TRBV6-3,CASSSRASGTTDTQYF,TGTGCCAGCAGTTCCCGTGCTAGCGGGACCACAGATACGCAGTATTTT
TRBJ1-1,-,-,TRBV12-3/TRBV12-4,CASMPWGIMNTEAFF,TGTGCCAGCATGCCCTGGGGAATCATGAACACTGAAGCTTTCTTT